The TCR beta chain described here comes from a study of blood T cells in healthy people across ages. The V end was cut by 4 bases, the J end by 3 bases, with 13 bases between. The germline CDR1 and CDR2 sequences are SGHRS and YFSETQ. The CDR3 has 14 amino acids. Then a second PCR, running about 7 to 11 cycles, was carried out with a sample-barcoded 5' primer and a J-beta primer mix. Through a template-switch adaptor with 12 random nucleotides, each cDNA molecule received a tag. MiXCR was run by TCRdb on the 5' RACE reads, yielding one entry per CDR3 protein. Here the sample spans 650,000 to 800,000 distinct CDR3 sequences, around 42% being singletons.

The V and J genes are TRBV5-1 and TRBJ2-5, with unresolved D. Sequenced: blood. The sequence was collected from a man in his sixties in good health. DNA for the CDR3: TGCGCCAGCAGCCTGGACCTGGTAAAAGAGACCCAGTACTTC. It specifies CASSLDLVKETQYF.